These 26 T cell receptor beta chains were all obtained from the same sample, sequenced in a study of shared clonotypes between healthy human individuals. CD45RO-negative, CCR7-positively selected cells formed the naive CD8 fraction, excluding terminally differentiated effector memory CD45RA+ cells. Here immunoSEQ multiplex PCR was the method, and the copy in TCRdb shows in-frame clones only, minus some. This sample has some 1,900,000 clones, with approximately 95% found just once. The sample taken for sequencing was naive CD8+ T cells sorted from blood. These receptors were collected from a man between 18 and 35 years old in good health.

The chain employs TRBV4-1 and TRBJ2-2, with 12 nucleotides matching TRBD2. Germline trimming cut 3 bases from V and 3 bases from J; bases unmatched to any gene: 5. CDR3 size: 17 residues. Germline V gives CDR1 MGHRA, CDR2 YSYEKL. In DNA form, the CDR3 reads TGCGCCAGCAGCCAGCGACTAGCGGGAGCTCACACCGGGGAGCTGTTTTTT. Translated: CASSQRLAGAHTGELFF.

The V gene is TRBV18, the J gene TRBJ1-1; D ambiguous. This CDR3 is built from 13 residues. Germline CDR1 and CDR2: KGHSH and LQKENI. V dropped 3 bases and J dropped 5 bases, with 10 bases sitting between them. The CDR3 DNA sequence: TGTGCCAGCTCACCTAAGGGATCGACTGAAGCTTTCTTT. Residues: CASSPKGSTEAFF.

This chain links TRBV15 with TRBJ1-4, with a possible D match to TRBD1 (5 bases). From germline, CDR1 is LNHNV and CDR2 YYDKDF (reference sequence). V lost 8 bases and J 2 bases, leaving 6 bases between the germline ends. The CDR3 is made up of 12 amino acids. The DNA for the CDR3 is TGTGCCACCGGGGGGACTAATGAAAAACTGTTTTTT. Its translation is CATGGTNEKLFF.

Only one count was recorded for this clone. CDR3 nucleotides: TGTGCCAGCAGCCCGGGGACTAGCGGGATAGTCCCTCAGCCCTACGAGCAGTACTTC. This translates into CASSPGTSGIVPQPYEQYF. The rearrangement joins TRBV7-9 to TRBJ2-7; 13 nucleotides agree with TRBD2. Trimming removed 5 bases from V and 2 bases from J; junction bases left unmatched: 15. Germline CDR1 SEHNR, CDR2 FQNEAQ (reference sequence). The CDR3 runs to 19 residues.

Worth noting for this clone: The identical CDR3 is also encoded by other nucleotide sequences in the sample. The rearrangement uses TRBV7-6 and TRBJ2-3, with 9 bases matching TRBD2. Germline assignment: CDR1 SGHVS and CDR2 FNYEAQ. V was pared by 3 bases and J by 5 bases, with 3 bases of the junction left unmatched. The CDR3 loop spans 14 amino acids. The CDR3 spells CASSLAGGIDTQYF. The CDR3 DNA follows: TGTGCCAGCAGCTTGGCGGGAGGGATAGATACGCAGTATTTT.

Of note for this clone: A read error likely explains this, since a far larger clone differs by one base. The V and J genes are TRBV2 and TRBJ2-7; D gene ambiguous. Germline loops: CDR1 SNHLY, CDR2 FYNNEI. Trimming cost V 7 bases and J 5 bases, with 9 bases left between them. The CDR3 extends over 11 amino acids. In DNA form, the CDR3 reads TGTGCCAGCATTCTGGACCACGAGCAGTACTTC. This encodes CASILDHEQYF.

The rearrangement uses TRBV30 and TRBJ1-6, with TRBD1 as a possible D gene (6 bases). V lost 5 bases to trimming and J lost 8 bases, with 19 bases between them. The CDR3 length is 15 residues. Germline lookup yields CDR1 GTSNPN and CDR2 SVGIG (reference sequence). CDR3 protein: CAWESLGHGDSPLHF. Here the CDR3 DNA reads TGTGCCTGGGAGTCTTTGGGACATGGAGATTCACCCCTCCACTTT.

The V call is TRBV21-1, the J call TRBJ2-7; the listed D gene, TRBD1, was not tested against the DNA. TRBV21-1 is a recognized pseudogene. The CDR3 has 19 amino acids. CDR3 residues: CASSKKSENRGAFAFEQYF. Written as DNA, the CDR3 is TGTGCCAGCAGCAAAAAGTCGGAAAACAGGGGCGCCTTCGCCTTCGAGCAGTACTTC.

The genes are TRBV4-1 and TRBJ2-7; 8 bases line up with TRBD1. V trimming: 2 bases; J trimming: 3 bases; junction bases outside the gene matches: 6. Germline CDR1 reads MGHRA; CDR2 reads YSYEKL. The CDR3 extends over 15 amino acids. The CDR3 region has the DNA TGCGCCAGCAGCCAATCGACAGGGGCTGGCTACGAGCAGTACTTC. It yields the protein CASSQSTGAGYEQYF.

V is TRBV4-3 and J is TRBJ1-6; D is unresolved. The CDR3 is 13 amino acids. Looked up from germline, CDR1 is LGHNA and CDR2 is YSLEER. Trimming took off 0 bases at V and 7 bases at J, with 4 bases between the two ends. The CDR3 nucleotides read TGCGCCAGCAGCCAAGAGGGGAATTCACCCCTCCACTTT. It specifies CASSQEGNSPLHF.

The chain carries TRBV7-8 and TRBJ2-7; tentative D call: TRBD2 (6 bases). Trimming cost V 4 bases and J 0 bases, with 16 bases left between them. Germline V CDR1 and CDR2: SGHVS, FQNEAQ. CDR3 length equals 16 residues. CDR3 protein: CASSSGGGKDSYEQYF. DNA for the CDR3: TGTGCCAGCAGCTCCGGCGGAGGGAAGGACTCCTACGAGCAGTACTTC.

CDR3 DNA sequence: TGTGCCAGCTCACCACCGGAGGGACCTGAGCAGTTCTTC. Protein product: CASSPPEGPEQFF. This sequence joins TRBV18 and TRBJ2-1, with a weak D call TRBD2 (6 bases). The germline V and J ends were trimmed by 0 bases and 9 bases, with 9 bases remaining between them. Germline-derived CDR1 and CDR2 are KGHSH and LQKENI. CDR3 length: 13 amino acids.

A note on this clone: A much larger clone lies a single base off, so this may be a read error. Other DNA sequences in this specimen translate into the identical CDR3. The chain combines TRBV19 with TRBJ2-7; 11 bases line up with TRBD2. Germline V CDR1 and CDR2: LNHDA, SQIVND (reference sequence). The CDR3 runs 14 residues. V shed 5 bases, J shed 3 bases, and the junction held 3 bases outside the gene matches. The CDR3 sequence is CASSPGTSGYEQYF. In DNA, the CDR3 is TGTGCCAGTAGTCCGGGGACTAGCGGCTACGAGCAGTACTTC.

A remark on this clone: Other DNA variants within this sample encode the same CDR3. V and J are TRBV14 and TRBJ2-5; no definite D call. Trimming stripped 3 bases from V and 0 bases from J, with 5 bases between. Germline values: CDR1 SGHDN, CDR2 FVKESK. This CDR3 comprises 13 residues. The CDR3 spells CASSQGYQETQYF. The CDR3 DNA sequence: TGTGCCAGCAGCCAGGGGTACCAAGAGACCCAGTACTTC.

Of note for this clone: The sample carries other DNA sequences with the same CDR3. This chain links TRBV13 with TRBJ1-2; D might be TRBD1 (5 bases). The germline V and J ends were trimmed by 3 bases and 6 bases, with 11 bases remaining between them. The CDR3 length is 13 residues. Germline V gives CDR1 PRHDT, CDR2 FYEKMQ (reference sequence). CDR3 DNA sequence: TGTGCCAGCAGCTTTTCCGGGGGGGATGGCTACACCTTC. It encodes CASSFSGGDGYTF. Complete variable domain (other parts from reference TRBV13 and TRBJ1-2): AAGVIQSPRHLIKEKRETATLKCYPIPRHDTVYWYQQGPGQDPQFLISFYEKMQSDKGSIPDRFSAQQFSDYHSELNMSSLELGDSALYFCASSFSGGDGYTFGSGTRLTVV.

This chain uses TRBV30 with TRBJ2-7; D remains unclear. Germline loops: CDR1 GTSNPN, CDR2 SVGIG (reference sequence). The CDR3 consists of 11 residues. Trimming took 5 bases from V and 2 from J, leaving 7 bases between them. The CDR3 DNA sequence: TGTGCCTGGGTCCTCGCCTACGAGCAGTACTTC. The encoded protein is CAWVLAYEQYF.

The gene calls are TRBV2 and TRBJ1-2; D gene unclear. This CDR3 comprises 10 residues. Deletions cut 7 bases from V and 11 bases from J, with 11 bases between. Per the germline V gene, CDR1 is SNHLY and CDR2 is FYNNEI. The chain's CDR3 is CASTGYVYTF. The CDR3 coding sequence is TGTGCCAGCACCGGCTATGTTTACACCTTC.

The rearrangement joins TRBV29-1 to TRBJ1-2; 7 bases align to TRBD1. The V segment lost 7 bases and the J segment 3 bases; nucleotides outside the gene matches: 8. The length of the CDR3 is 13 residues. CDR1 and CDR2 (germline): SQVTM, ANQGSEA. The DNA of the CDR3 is TGCAGCGGGACAGGAGGTAGAGACTATGGCTACACCTTC. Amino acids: CSGTGGRDYGYTF.

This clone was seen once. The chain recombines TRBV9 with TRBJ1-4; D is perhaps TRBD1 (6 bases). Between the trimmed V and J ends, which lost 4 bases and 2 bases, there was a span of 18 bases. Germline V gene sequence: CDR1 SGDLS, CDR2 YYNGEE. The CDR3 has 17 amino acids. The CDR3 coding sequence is TGTGCCAGCAGCATCAGGGGAGGAGGTACGACTAATGAAAAACTGTTTTTT. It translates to CASSIRGGGTTNEKLFF.

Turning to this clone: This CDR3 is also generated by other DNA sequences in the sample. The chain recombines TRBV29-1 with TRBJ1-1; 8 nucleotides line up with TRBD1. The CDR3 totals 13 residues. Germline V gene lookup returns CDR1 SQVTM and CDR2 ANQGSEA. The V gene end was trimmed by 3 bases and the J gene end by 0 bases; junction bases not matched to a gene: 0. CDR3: CSVETGVNTEAFF. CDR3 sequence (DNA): TGCAGCGTTGAGACAGGGGTGAACACTGAAGCTTTCTTT.

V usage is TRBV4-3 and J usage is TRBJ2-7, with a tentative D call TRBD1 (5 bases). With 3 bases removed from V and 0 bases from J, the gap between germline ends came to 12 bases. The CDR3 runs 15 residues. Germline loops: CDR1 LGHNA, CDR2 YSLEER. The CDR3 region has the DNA TGCGCCAGCAGCCACACCGCCGACAGCTCCTACGAGCAGTACTTC. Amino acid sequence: CASSHTADSSYEQYF.

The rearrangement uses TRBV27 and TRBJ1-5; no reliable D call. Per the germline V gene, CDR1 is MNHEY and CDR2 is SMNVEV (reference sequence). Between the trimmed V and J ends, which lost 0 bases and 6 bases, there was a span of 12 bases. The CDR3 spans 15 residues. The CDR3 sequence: CASSLSLGLGQPQHF. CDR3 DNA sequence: TGTGCCAGCAGTTTATCTCTGGGTTTAGGTCAGCCCCAGCATTTT.

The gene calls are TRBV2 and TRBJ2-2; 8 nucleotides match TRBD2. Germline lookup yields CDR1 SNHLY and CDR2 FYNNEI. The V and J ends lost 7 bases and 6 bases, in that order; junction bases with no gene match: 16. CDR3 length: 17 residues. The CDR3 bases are TGTGCCAGCACTCCCTCCCTCGGGAGGGCCTCACCCGGGGAGCTGTTTTTT. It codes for CASTPSLGRASPGELFF.

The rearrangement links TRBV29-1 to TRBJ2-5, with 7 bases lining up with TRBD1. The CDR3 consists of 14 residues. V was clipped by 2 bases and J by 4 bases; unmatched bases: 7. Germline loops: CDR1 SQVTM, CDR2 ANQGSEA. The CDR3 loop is CSVEYEGAGETQYF. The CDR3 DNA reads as TGCAGCGTTGAATACGAGGGGGCGGGAGAGACCCAGTACTTC.

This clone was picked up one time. The CDR3: CASSPRGGNTDTQYF. CDR3 sequence (DNA): TGCGCCAGCAGCCCAAGGGGAGGAAACACAGATACGCAGTATTTT. The rearrangement links TRBV5-1 to TRBJ2-3; D perhaps matches TRBD2 (6 bases). Germline CDR1 SGHRS, CDR2 YFSETQ. V was shortened by 4 bases and J by 2 bases, with 14 bases between the two germline ends. The CDR3 runs 15 residues.

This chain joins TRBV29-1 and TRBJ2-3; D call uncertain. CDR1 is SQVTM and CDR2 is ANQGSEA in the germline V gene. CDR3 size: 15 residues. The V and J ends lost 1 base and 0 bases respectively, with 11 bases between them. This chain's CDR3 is CSVEGTSSSTDTQYF. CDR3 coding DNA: TGCAGCGTTGAAGGAACCAGCTCTAGCACAGATACGCAGTATTTT.